There are a few counts of the clone carrying this TCR beta chain. The target antigen is unknown. Germline CDR1 is KGHSH and CDR2 is LQKENI. V was cut by 0 bases and J by 3 bases, with 5 bases left in between. The CDR3 loop spans 13 amino acids. The entry originates in a study of CD8 T cells in ankylosing spondylitis. General observations from the study: Some motif variants had been reported before (in reactive arthritis synovial fluid and blood).

By quantitative 5'-RACE with molecular barcodes, the TCR beta libraries were made. TCRdb re-analysed the 5' RACE reads in MiXCR, keeping a single row per CDR3 protein. The data hold fewer than 200,000 distinct CDR3 sequences, with about a sixth observed a single time. The TCR comes from a male donor with ankylosing spondylitis or in good health (not recorded which). The rearrangement joins TRBV18 to TRBJ2-5, with D unresolved. The material sequenced was blood, either unsorted or a sorted T cell fraction (not recorded which). The CDR3 loop is CASSPPPKETQYF. DNA for the CDR3: TGTGCCAGCTCACCACCGCCTAAAGAGACCCAGTACTTC. The full variable domain, rest sourced from reference TRBV18 and TRBJ2-5, is NAGVMQNPRHLVRRRGQEARLRCSPMKGHSHVYWYRQLPEEGLKFMVYLQKENIIDESGMPKERFSAEFPKEGPSILRIQQVVRGDSAAYFCASSPPPKETQYFGPGTRLLVL.